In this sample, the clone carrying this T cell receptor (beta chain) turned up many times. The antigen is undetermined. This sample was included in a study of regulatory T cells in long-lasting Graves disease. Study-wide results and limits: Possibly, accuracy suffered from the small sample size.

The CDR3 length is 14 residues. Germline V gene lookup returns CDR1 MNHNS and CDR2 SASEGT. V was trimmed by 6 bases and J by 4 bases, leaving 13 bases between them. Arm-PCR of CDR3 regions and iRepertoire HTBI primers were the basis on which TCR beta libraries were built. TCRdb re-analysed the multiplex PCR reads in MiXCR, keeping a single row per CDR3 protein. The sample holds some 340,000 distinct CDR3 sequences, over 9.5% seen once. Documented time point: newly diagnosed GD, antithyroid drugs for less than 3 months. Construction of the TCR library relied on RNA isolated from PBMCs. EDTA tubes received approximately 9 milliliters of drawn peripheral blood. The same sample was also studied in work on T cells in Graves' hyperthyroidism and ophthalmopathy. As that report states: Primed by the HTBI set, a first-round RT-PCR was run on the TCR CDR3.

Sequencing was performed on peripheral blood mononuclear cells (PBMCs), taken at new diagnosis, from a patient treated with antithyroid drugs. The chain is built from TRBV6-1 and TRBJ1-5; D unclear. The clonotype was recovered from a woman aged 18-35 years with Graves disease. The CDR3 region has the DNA TGTGCCAGCAGATCCCCCCGGATGAATCAGCCCCAGCATTTT. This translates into CASRSPRMNQPQHF.